This T cell receptor beta chain was sequenced in a study of blood T cell repertoires in COVID-19. Across the study: Italy, Spain and the United States were the sources of the convalescent and acute COVID-19 samples. Nucleic acid was either cDNA or gDNA, and it came from T cells, B-cell-depleted T cells, or PBMCs.

Assay used: immunoSEQ multiplex PCR; TCRdb lists only in-frame clones, some missing. The profile shows just over 300,000 clones, 89% of them singletons. Across 20 to 25 US areas, participants ranged in age from roughly 18 to 95 years. Among Cohort 3 donors, those recovered had two negative PCRs, clearance, or symptom resolution. V gave up 3 bases and J gave up 2 bases; unmatched junction bases: 6. Germline V CDR1 and CDR2: LNHDA, SQIVND (reference sequence). The CDR3 covers 15 residues. The clonotype originates from a woman aged 40 to 49 who had recovered from COVID-19. The chain joins TRBV19 to TRBJ2-7, with TRBD1 identical over 8 bases. Sequenced input: PBMCs or T cells enriched from blood (not recorded which). The CDR3 nucleotides read TGTGCCAGTAGTATTAGGGCAGGGGGCCCCTACGAGCAGTACTTC. This codes for CASSIRAGGPYEQYF.